This T cell receptor beta chain was recovered during a study of cytomegalovirus exposure and HLA in healthy donors (dated by TCRdb to 2016 to 2017). Background on the whole study: An earlier analysis of approximately 590 of the donors reported more than 250 Gb of sequence data and roughly 110 million unique TCR beta sequences from approximately 180 million T cells. The study aimed to test whether cataloging public T cell receptors could reveal signatures of past pathogen exposure. Every discovery cohort repertoire had been produced on one sequencing platform. Because of strong linkage in the cohort, 4 to 6 DR-DQ haplotypes were treated as single units for association and clustering. Typing coverage varied by locus: about 620-630 donors for A, B, C, DRB1 and DQB1; some 520 for DQA1; 606 for DPA1; more than 450 for DPB1. Among the roughly 380 genotyped donors, approximately 77% belonged to the genetic ancestry cluster associated with self-reported Caucasian donors. Both class I and class II loci were covered by HLA typing, at four-digit resolution. A later analysis re-analyzed previously published TCR beta repertoires from roughly 630 donors and added high-resolution HLA genotyping to study TCR occurrence patterns. An earlier analysis of some 500 of the donors used high-throughput TCR beta sequencing to judge whether each TCR beta V gene segment behaved as functional or pseudogenic. To predict cytomegalovirus infection status, the study brought together high-throughput TCR immunosequencing, statistical association of individual TCRs with disease status, and machine learning. The study profiled the T cell repertoires of hundreds of subjects by immunosequencing and related them to cytomegalovirus serostatus. Donor age, sex, ethnicity and CMV serostatus were compiled alongside the repertoire data. Among approximately 370 genotyped donors of the cohort, an average of approximately 240,000 unique TCR beta nucleotide sequences was sequenced per donor, of which 15% to 20% were non-productive. In addition to the first cohort of approximately 650 subjects, a separate validation cohort of over 90 different subjects was used. An early release that covered some 640 HLA-typed donors contained about 300 gigabases of sequencing data and approximately 85 million unique TCR sequences. Rather than drawing on any new phenotypic data, the later analysis identified candidate immune exposures from TCR beta sequences and the way those sequences occurred across donors. Genome-wide SNP genotypes for about three fifths of the roughly 670 donors were used in a later genetic analysis, which treated that subset as a discovery cohort.

Libraries were made using the immunoSEQ multiplex PCR assay. A mixture of 60 forward primers for TCR Vbeta segments and 13 reverse primers for TCR Jbeta segments was used in the multiplex PCR. A multiplex PCR assay on genomic DNA amplified the CDR3 region of rearranged TCR beta genes. The Illumina HiSeq System was used to sequence the amplified TCR beta libraries as 87-base-pair reads. Per the original workflow: A later analysis tallied tens of millions of unique TCR beta chains across the approximately 670 repertoires, and 10 million to 11 million of those chains were shared by two or more donors. A nearest-neighbor algorithm error-corrected the raw reads and collapsed the reads into unique sequences, merging closely related sequences to remove PCR and sequencing errors. Alignment of CDR3 sequences to IMGT reference sequences was used to assign V, D and J gene segments. For a sequence to be retained, a match of at least six nucleotides was required to both a V gene segment and a J gene segment. A rearrangement counted as productive if the CDR3 had no stop codons and remained in frame with V and J, and every other rearrangement counted as non-productive. CDR3 was defined by IMGT convention, running from the second conserved V-encoded cysteine to the conserved J-encoded phenylalanine. Sequences without an unambiguous match to a single V gene segment were excluded from the earlier analysis of 500 to 700 of the donors. An earlier analysis of several hundred of the donors classified V segments as functional when productive rearrangements were above 56.7% and as segregating when the standard deviation between donors was above 5%. To diagnose cytomegalovirus status from the catalog of TCR beta chain sequences, a statistical classification framework was built. In a later analysis, V and J genes were assigned by comparing TCR nucleotide sequences against IMGT/GENE-DB human TR gene sequences. Using the TCRdist pipeline, a later analysis assigned CDR3 sequences along with most-parsimonious VDJ recombination scenarios. In a later analysis, each TCR beta chain was defined by its CDR3 amino acid sequence together with its V-gene family, and reads without a unique V-gene family were excluded. To address suspected cross-contamination and a sequencing artifact, a later analysis removed around 590 highly shared, low-generation-probability nucleotide sequences. For each public chain, a later analysis derived a clonal expansion index from normalized ranks of inferred template counts within each repertoire. Generation probabilities in a later analysis came from a VDJ recombination model fitted to out-of-frame rearrangements, and those results were checked against IGoR. In a later analysis, hypergeometric tests were used to score TCR-TCR, TCR-HLA and TCR-CMV co-occurrence, with a repertoire-size bias correction applied to TCR pairs. In a later analysis, false discovery rates were estimated by permuting HLA or CMV assignments 20 times. In a later analysis, co-occurring TCRs were grouped using DBSCAN, with TCRdist sequence similarity added in when clustering inside HLA-allele-positive subsets. Repertoires with fewer than 30,000 or more than 120,000 public chains were left out of co-occurrence clustering, as were about 5 repertoires with anomalous nucleotide sharing. TCRdb took this table from immuneACCESS and kept in-frame rearrangements with V and J called. Such tables lack part of the clones; where checked against another copy, unresolved V genes explain under half of the gap, and the rest is unexplained. V, J and clone size reflect that table, while D and trimming were determined from the DNA. This sample comprises 150,000 to 200,000 clones, about 88% of them detected only once. Roughly 1.7% of the sample rests with the top ten.

Details on this clone: No antigen is known for it. One junction end disagrees with the germline gene, perhaps due to a read error.

Overall study outcomes, separate from this receptor: A further reported finding was that TCR beta sequences accurately predicted the HLA-A and HLA-B alleles for most subjects in the first cohort. In a later analysis, HLA-associated TCR beta chains showed more clonal expansion and lower generation probabilities than non-associated chains that were equally common. Most TCR sequences were observed very rarely across donors, whereas some public TCRs were present in many individuals. The authors suggested that the approach could potentially be extended to other disease states and immunological phenotypes. A few of the identified cytomegalovirus-associated TCR beta chains were confirmed in vitro to be specific for cytomegalovirus antigens. For the cohort, immune exposure information was limited to CMV serostatus. Compared with the roughly 600-donor mean, donors in an Asian-associated ancestry cluster had fewer N-insertions in productive TCRs, according to a later genetic analysis. A later analysis associated roughly 17,000 TCR beta sequences with specific HLA alleles at a false discovery rate of 0.05. The classifier was reported to diagnose cytomegalovirus status with high specificity and sensitivity in both the original and validation cohorts. In the study, 150 to 200 TCR beta chains were listed as associated with cytomegalovirus. Several of the top co-occurrence clusters appeared to be linked to parvovirus B19, influenza, CMV and Epstein-Barr virus, according to a later analysis. The presence/absence analyses assumed that sequencing depth was roughly uniform across donors, and that assumption may not be true. Correlated functional status among segregating V segments might reflect linkage disequilibrium, but an unknown experimental factor could not be ruled out. Only TCR beta chains were sequenced in this cohort, and the absence of alpha or paired-chain data limited detectable features. A cluster of highly shared sequence variants was judged likely to be a technical artifact of the sequencing pipeline. A later analysis found that most CMV-associated TCR beta chains appeared HLA-restricted, with HLA associations seemingly driven largely by CMV exposure. Some IMGT-functional V segments, including TRBV6-2 and TRBV6-3, could not be told apart with the 87-base-pair reads, so those segments were excluded. Broadly in line with IMGT annotations, most TCR beta V segments showed up in productive rearrangements about 87% or about 30% of the time in an earlier analysis of approximately 640 of the donors. HLA typing was unavailable for some donors at each locus, so association tests used only the typed subset. Because counts were too low, roughly 18 rarely observed V segments, including chromosome 9 orphons, were left out of the earlier analysis of some 600 of the donors. In a later analysis, the rate of TCR association differed among HLA loci, with DRB1 alleles having the most associated TCRs and HLA-C alleles having the fewest. Strong co-occurrence of HLA alleles, especially DR and DQ, made assigning TCR associations to individual alleles difficult. In a later genetic analysis, a missense DCLRE1C variant was associated with V-gene and J-gene trimming of TCR beta chains, and the association was replicated in an independent cohort.

The cohort was made up of 666 healthy bone marrow donors. All cohort members were sampled while nominally healthy, although unrecorded immune exposures were likely present. The donor tested CMV seronegative, placing the donor among the 350 or so seronegative members of the cohort. A peripheral blood sample was collected from each donor, and TCR beta sequencing was performed on peripheral blood mononuclear cells. The Qiagen DNeasy Blood Extraction Kit was used to extract genomic DNA from the blood cell samples. The germline V gene specifies MGHDK as CDR1 and SYGVNS as CDR2. The CDR3 measures 15 amino acids from cysteine to phenylalanine. The retained sequence is limited to the CDR3, 45 bases, with the frame set at the first base.

The specimen was PBMCs. The sequence came from a woman between 18 and 30 years old in good health and CMV-seronegative. The rearranged chain carries TRBV25-1 and TRBJ1-4, with the D gene too uncertain to name. Here is the DNA: TGTGCCAGCAGAGAATCAGGTGCAACTAATGAAAAACTGTTTTTT. It specifies CASRESGATNEKLFF.